Below, 30 T cell receptor beta chains from the same sample are listed, as sequenced in a study of T-cell reconstitution after alpha-beta-depleted transplantation in children. The TCRbeta library incorporated unique molecular identifiers. TCRdb re-analysed the PCR reads in MiXCR, keeping a single row per CDR3 protein. Of about 980,000 distinct CDR3 sequences listed, roughly 29% are singletons. The source was PBMCs, mostly from graft donor cells, collected 360 days after TCRalphabeta/CD19-depleted stem cell transplant. Every receptor here comes from a boy in the first two years of life who had a stem cell transplant for SCID, so the T cells may come from the graft donor.

This clonotype was found a few times. This rearrangement joins TRBV12-3 or TRBV12-4 to TRBJ1-5; D possibly corresponds to TRBD1 (5 bases). The length of the CDR3 is 12 residues. Between the trimmed V and J ends, which lost 7 bases and 2 bases, there was a span of 6 bases. This CDR3 is CASTQGNQPQHF. CDR3 DNA sequence: TGTGCCAGCACACAGGGCAATCAGCCCCAGCATTTT.

This chain links TRBV6-1 with TRBJ2-1, with 7 bases identical to TRBD1. J was trimmed by 5 bases and V by 6 bases; bases with no gene match: 10. The germline gives CDR1 MNHNS, CDR2 SASEGT. CDR3 length: 15 residues. The CDR3 DNA sequence: TGTGCCAGCAGCCGTAACAGGGGTATCCACAATGAGCAGTTCTTC. The encoded protein is CASSRNRGIHNEQFF.

The chain is built from TRBV7-9 and TRBJ2-5; D tentatively fits TRBD1 or TRBD2 (6 bases each). The V end was cut by 4 bases, the J end by 9 bases, with 15 bases between. The CDR3 is 13 amino acids. Germline values: CDR1 SEHNR, CDR2 FQNEAQ (reference sequence). As DNA, the CDR3 is TGTGCCAGCAGCTCAACAGGGCGGGGATCCCAGTACTTC. Protein: CASSSTGRGSQYF.

CDR3 bases: TGCAGTGCTAGGGGGGACGGTCAGCCCCAGCATTTT. This gives the protein CSARGDGQPQHF. The rearrangement uses TRBV20-1 and TRBJ1-5, with D possibly TRBD1 on 5 matching bases. V was clipped by 3 bases and J by 6 bases, with 9 bases between them. There are 12 residues in the CDR3. Looked up from germline, CDR1 is DFQATT and CDR2 is SNEGSKA (reference sequence).

In this sample, this clonotype turned up a few times. V gene TRBV4-1 combines with J gene TRBJ2-1; tentatively, D is TRBD1 or TRBD2 (6 bases each). The germline V gene encodes CDR1 MGHRA and CDR2 YSYEKL. The CDR3 sequence is 17 residues long. Trimming pared 4 bases from V and 6 bases from J, leaving 22 bases between. The CDR3 sequence is CASSPIPGGPVSNEQFF. CDR3 nucleotide sequence: TGCGCCAGCAGCCCGATTCCCGGGGGCCCTGTCAGCAATGAGCAGTTCTTC.

This clonotype has a count of ten or more. The chain combines TRBV12-3 or TRBV12-4 with TRBJ2-4; 8 nucleotides line up with TRBD1. This CDR3 comprises 21 residues. Germline trimming cut 1 base from V and 1 base from J; bases unmatched to any gene: 18. The CDR3 DNA follows: TGTGCCAGCAGTTTAGGACGGACAGGGCAAGTCCGAACTGTTGCCAAAAACATTCAGTACTTC. Its translation is CASSLGRTGQVRTVAKNIQYF.

This clonotype was observed a single time. This sequence joins TRBV20-1 and TRBJ1-1; D remains unclear. CDR1 and CDR2 from the germline V gene are DFQATT and SNEGSKA (reference sequence). V lost 6 bases, J lost 4 bases, and 12 bases lay in between. The CDR3 covers 12 residues. The CDR3 DNA is TGCAGTGCCAGAAGGCCCCCCACTGAAGCTTTCTTT. Translation gives CSARRPPTEAFF.

In this sample, this clonotype turned up a few times. V gene TRBV4-1 combines with J gene TRBJ2-3; the D gene is possibly TRBD2 (6 bases). V dropped 4 bases and J dropped 4 bases, with 15 bases sitting between them. The CDR3 loop spans 15 amino acids. Germline-derived CDR1 and CDR2 are MGHRA and YSYEKL. The DNA for the CDR3 is TGCGCCAGCAGCCTCGGGACTCTGGACGCAGATACGCAGTATTTT. This sequence encodes CASSLGTLDADTQYF.

This clonotype was observed a few times. V and J are TRBV3-1 and TRBJ2-2; TRBD2 matches 8 bases. Trimming at V came to 10 bases and at J to 5 bases, leaving 9 bases not matched to a gene. Germline loops: CDR1 LGHDT, CDR2 YNNKEL (reference sequence). The CDR3 is 14 amino acids. The CDR3 here is CATQGSGITGELFF. The CDR3 DNA reads as TGTGCCACCCAGGGTAGCGGGATTACCGGGGAGCTGTTTTTT.

CDR3 residues: CASSSSGLENTGELFF. Written as DNA, the CDR3 is TGTGCCAGCAGCTCCTCGGGACTGGAGAACACCGGGGAGCTGTTTTTT. This chain connects TRBV11-2 to TRBJ2-2, with a tentative D call TRBD2 (6 bases). The CDR3 sequence is 16 residues long. CDR1 is SGHAT, CDR2 FQNNGV, per germline. V lost 4 bases to trimming and J lost 1 base, with 13 bases between them.

The CDR3 here is CSARDLRQALYGYTF. The CDR3 DNA follows: TGCAGTGCTAGAGACTTGCGGCAGGCCCTCTATGGCTACACCTTC. The gene calls are TRBV20-1 and TRBJ1-2; D gene ambiguous. Germline V CDR1 and CDR2: DFQATT, SNEGSKA (reference sequence). V lost 0 bases and J lost 4, with 15 bases in between. The CDR3 covers 15 residues.

In regard to this clonotype: A much larger clone is a single base away; this may be a read error. The chain joins TRBV5-1 to TRBJ2-1; D call uncertain. Germline lookup yields CDR1 SGHRS and CDR2 YFSETQ. The CDR3 has 17 residues. The V and J ends lost 0 bases and 6 bases respectively, with 19 bases between them. For the CDR3, the DNA is TGCGCCAGCAGCTTGGCTCTCTGGAAACAGTCAGGCAATGAGCAGTTCTTC. Translation gives CASSLALWKQSGNEQFF.

The CDR3 loop reads CASSLSGPVSLNTEAFF. CDR3 DNA sequence: TGCGCCAGCAGCTTGTCGGGACCAGTTTCCCTGAACACTGAAGCTTTCTTT. The chain joins TRBV4-3 to TRBJ1-1; perhaps TRBD1 as D (5 bases). Trimming removed 5 bases at V and 0 bases at J, with 19 bases between. The germline gives CDR1 LGHNA, CDR2 YSLEER. CDR3 length equals 17 residues.

This clonotype has at least ten counts. This chain uses TRBV7-8 with TRBJ1-6; D is ambiguous. Germline CDR1 reads SGHVS; CDR2 reads FQNEAQ. The CDR3 has 14 amino acids. The germline V and J ends were trimmed by 8 bases and 8 bases, with 16 bases remaining between them. The CDR3, as DNA: TGTGCCAGCGCTGAGACTCCCTCGGATTCACCCCTCCACTTT. Residues: CASAETPSDSPLHF.

The chain recombines TRBV7-2 with TRBJ1-2; D uncertain. The CDR3 extends over 13 amino acids. Germline V gene sequence: CDR1 SGHTA, CDR2 FQGNSA. The ends were cut back, 4 bases at V and 7 bases at J, with 13 bases in the middle. Written as DNA, the CDR3 is TGTGCCAGCAGCTACGTAGGGCTTGGTGGCTACACCTTC. Amino acids: CASSYVGLGGYTF.

This clonotype was counted between two and nine times. The V and J genes are TRBV29-1 and TRBJ2-3; D perhaps matches TRBD1 (5 bases). V shed 4 bases and J shed 0 bases, with 17 bases lying between them. This CDR3 spans 16 amino acids. Germline CDR1 reads SQVTM; CDR2 reads ANQGSEA. The CDR3 DNA reads TGCAGCGTTGTCGGGCTGGCCAGGGCTAGCACAGATACGCAGTATTTT. This sequence encodes CSVVGLARASTDTQYF.

The J gene is TRBJ2-2, the V gene TRBV20-1; TRBD2 matches at 10 bases. This CDR3 has 15 amino acids. V lost 6 bases to trimming and J lost 2 bases; unmatched junction nucleotides: 6. Germline-derived CDR1 and CDR2 are DFQATT and SNEGSKA (reference sequence). The CDR3 loop is CSAQSGGANTGELFF. In DNA, the CDR3 is TGCAGTGCGCAGAGCGGGGGGGCCAACACCGGGGAGCTGTTTTTT.

This clonotype was observed a few times. This chain links TRBV29-1 with TRBJ1-2, with D possibly being TRBD1 (6 bases). CDR3 size: 13 residues. Per the germline V gene, CDR1 is SQVTM and CDR2 is ANQGSEA. The ends were cut back, 7 bases at V and 1 base at J, with 13 bases in the middle. CDR3 nucleotide sequence: TGCAGCGCCCGATCAGGGGATAACTATGGCTACACCTTC. Amino acid sequence: CSARSGDNYGYTF.

This clonotype has a handful of counts. The chain recombines TRBV9 with TRBJ2-3; 15 bases map to TRBD2. V shed 3 bases, J shed 6 bases, and the junction held 17 bases outside the gene matches. Germline lookup yields CDR1 SGDLS and CDR2 YYNGEE. This CDR3 contains 20 residues. The CDR3, as DNA: TGTGCCAGCAGCGAAGAACTAGGACTAGCGGGGGGGCCGGCGTCTGATACGCAGTATTTT. It translates to CASSEELGLAGGPASDTQYF.

The V call is TRBV2, the J call TRBJ1-4; 7 bases line up with TRBD1. The CDR3 is 14 amino acids. The J segment lost 8 bases and the V segment lost 6 bases, leaving 9 bases of the junction unmatched. Germline loops: CDR1 SNHLY, CDR2 FYNNEI. The CDR3 region has the DNA TGTGCCAGCAGCTTACAGGGGTCCATGGAAAAACTGTTTTTT. It translates to CASSLQGSMEKLFF.

This clonotype was observed a few times. The rearrangement links TRBV11-3 to TRBJ2-1, with 8 bases matching TRBD1. Germline values: CDR1 SGHNT, CDR2 YENEEA. This CDR3 spans 19 amino acids. The trim removed 4 bases at V and 7 bases at J, leaving 21 bases unmatched. The CDR3 DNA reads TGTGCCAGCAGCTCAATAAACTCGTTAGGACAGGGTTCGTATAATGAGCAGTTCTTC. Its translation: CASSSINSLGQGSYNEQFF.

This clonotype was seen more than once but under ten times. The V and J genes are TRBV6-2 or TRBV6-3 and TRBJ2-1, with unresolved D. Germline V gene lookup returns CDR1 MNHEY and CDR2 SVGEGT. Trimming took off 0 bases at V and 9 bases at J, with 9 bases between the two ends. The CDR3 totals 13 residues. In nucleotides, the CDR3 is TGTGCCAGCAGTTACTCGCTCGTAGTTGAGCAGTTCTTC. Protein product: CASSYSLVVEQFF.

J is TRBJ2-7 and V is TRBV10-3, with 7 bases fitting TRBD1. V was pared by 6 bases and J by 2 bases, with 13 bases of the junction left unmatched. Germline CDR1 ENHRY, CDR2 SYGVKD. The CDR3 extends over 16 amino acids. The CDR3 DNA sequence: TGTGCCATCAGCGCCTCCGGGACAGCTAACCCCTACGAGCAGTACTTC. This encodes CAISASGTANPYEQYF.

Only a few counts were recorded for this clonotype. V is TRBV12-3 or TRBV12-4 and J is TRBJ1-2, with TRBD1 as a possible D gene (5 bases). This CDR3 spans 14 amino acids. With 3 bases removed from V and 7 bases from J, the gap between germline ends came to 15 bases. The CDR3 spells CASSFRQGVGGYTF. The CDR3 bases are TGTGCCAGCAGTTTTCGTCAGGGAGTTGGTGGCTACACCTTC.

The chain recombines TRBV20-1 with TRBJ2-1; TRBD2 aligns across 8 bases. With V trimmed by 6 bases and J by 0 bases, 4 bases remained unmatched. CDR3 length equals 14 residues. Germline CDR1 DFQATT, CDR2 SNEGSKA (reference sequence). This CDR3 is CSAKRGGSYNEQFF. The DNA for the CDR3 is TGCAGTGCCAAACGGGGGGGCTCCTACAATGAGCAGTTCTTC.

This clonotype has just a few counts. This sequence joins TRBV5-5 and TRBJ1-2; TRBD1 might be the D (5 bases). CDR1 is SGHKS and CDR2 is YYEKEE in the germline V gene (reference sequence). The CDR3 contains 17 residues. V gave up 2 bases and J gave up 4 bases, with 21 bases separating them. DNA of the CDR3: TGTGCCAGCAGCTTCTCAAGCCGGGGCGACTATGGCTATGGCTACACCTTC. Its protein product is CASSFSSRGDYGYGYTF.

The chain joins TRBV29-1 to TRBJ2-3; weak D call: TRBD2 (5 bases). Germline V gene data show CDR1 as SQVTM and CDR2 as ANQGSEA. This CDR3 is 12 amino acids long. Trimming took 7 bases from V and 5 from J, leaving 13 bases between them. The CDR3 here is CSAAPRGDTQYF. The CDR3 DNA is TGCAGCGCTGCCCCCCGGGGAGATACGCAGTATTTT.

V and J are TRBV6-5 and TRBJ1-5; no clear D gene. CDR3 length equals 12 residues. Germline V lookup: CDR1 MNHEY, CDR2 SVGAGI. V was shortened by 6 bases and J by 9 bases, with 12 bases between the two germline ends. This CDR3 is CASSRRSGPQHF. The CDR3 coding sequence is TGTGCCAGCAGCCGGCGCTCGGGGCCCCAGCATTTT.

This rearrangement joins TRBV7-9 to TRBJ2-7, with D possibly matching TRBD1 (6 bases). The CDR3 is 15 amino acids. Germline V gene data show CDR1 as SEHNR and CDR2 as FQNEAQ (reference sequence). The germline V and J ends were trimmed by 6 bases and 1 base, with 16 bases remaining between them. The CDR3 loop reads CASSGTGTTSYEQYF. The CDR3 DNA is TGTGCCAGCAGTGGAACCGGGACAACATCCTACGAGCAGTACTTC.

This clonotype came up a few times. The chain recombines TRBV29-1 with TRBJ1-2, with a weak D call TRBD1 (5 bases). Germline CDR1 is SQVTM and CDR2 is ANQGSEA. There are 14 residues in the CDR3. V gave up 8 bases and J gave up 4 bases, with 20 bases separating them. CDR3 nucleotides: TGCAGCTGGCTAACTGGGGGTTTCGGCTATGGCTACACCTTC. This sequence encodes CSWLTGGFGYGYTF.